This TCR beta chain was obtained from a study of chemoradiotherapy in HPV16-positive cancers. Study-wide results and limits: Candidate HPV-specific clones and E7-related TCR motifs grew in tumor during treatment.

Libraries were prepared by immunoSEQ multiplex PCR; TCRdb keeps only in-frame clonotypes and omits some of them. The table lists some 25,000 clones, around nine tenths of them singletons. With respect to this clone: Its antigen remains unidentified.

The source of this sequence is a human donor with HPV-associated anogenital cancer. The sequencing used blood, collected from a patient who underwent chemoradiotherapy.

The CDR3 here is CASSLGAGANVLTF. In DNA, the CDR3 is TGTGCCAGTAGCCTGGGGGCAGGGGCCAACGTCCTGACTTTC. This chain connects TRBV19 to TRBJ2-6; TRBD1 might be the D (6 bases). Trimming took 6 bases from V and 4 from J, leaving 10 bases between them. This CDR3 is 14 amino acids long. The germline gives CDR1 LNHDA, CDR2 SQIVND (reference sequence).